Each of the 8 T cell receptor beta chains below was sequenced from the same sample in a study of blood T cell repertoires in COVID-19. The data were produced by immunoSEQ multiplex PCR, yet TCRdb's version contains in-frame clones alone and is incomplete. This sample carries 120,000 or so clones, 70% to 90% of them seen once, and the ten largest clones take more than 3%. The sequenced sample consisted of peripheral blood. These receptor sequences come from a woman aged 50 to 60 with acute or convalescent COVID-19.

The chain couples TRBV2 to TRBJ2-6, with 9 bases aligning to TRBD1. The V gene end was trimmed by 3 bases and the J gene end by 2 bases; junction bases not matched to a gene: 5. Germline loops: CDR1 SNHLY, CDR2 FYNNEI. The CDR3 length is 17 residues. This CDR3 reads CASSDQQGAAGANVLTF. In DNA, the CDR3 is TGTGCCAGCAGTGACCAACAGGGGGCGGCTGGGGCCAACGTCCTGACTTTC.

This clone came up once. The chain links TRBV28 to TRBJ1-5; D is ambiguous. Germline V CDR1 and CDR2: MDHEN, SYDVKM. The V end lost 6 bases, the J end lost 9 bases, and 9 bases lay between the germline ends. This CDR3 is built from 11 residues. The CDR3, as DNA: TGTGCCAGCAGACTCATTGGGCCCCAGCATTTT. Its translation is CASRLIGPQHF.

The chain uses TRBV18 and TRBJ1-4; no clear D gene. Trimming pared 4 bases from V and 0 bases from J, leaving 9 bases between. This CDR3 is 15 amino acids long. Germline CDR1 reads KGHSH; CDR2 reads LQKENI. CDR3 bases: TGTGCCAGCTCACGAACAGCTGCAACTAATGAAAAACTGTTTTTT. Amino acid sequence: CASSRTAATNEKLFF.

This clone showed up just once. The rearrangement joins TRBV29-1 to TRBJ1-5, with 10 nucleotides matching TRBD1. From germline, CDR1 is SQVTM and CDR2 ANQGSEA. V was pared by 4 bases and J by 2 bases, with 2 bases of the junction left unmatched. This CDR3 has 14 residues. The CDR3 spells CSVGQGAGNQPQHF. The DNA for the CDR3 is TGCAGCGTTGGACAGGGGGCAGGCAATCAGCCCCAGCATTTT.

V gene TRBV3-1 (or the pseudogene TRBV3-2) combines with J gene TRBJ2-1; D possibly corresponds to TRBD1 (5 bases). The length of the CDR3 is 13 residues. CDR1 and CDR2 (germline): LGHDT, YNNKEL (reference sequence). Trimming pared 3 bases from V and 4 bases from J, leaving 7 bases between. CDR3 DNA sequence: TGTGCCAGCAGCCATCAGGGATACAATGAGCAGTTCTTC. Translating it yields CASSHQGYNEQFF.

This chain uses TRBV5-1 with TRBJ1-2, with 9 positions matching TRBD1. Trimming at V came to 4 bases and at J to 6 bases, leaving 7 bases not matched to a gene. The germline V gene encodes CDR1 SGHRS and CDR2 YFSETQ. This CDR3 is 14 amino acids long. The CDR3 loop is CASSTDRGVDGYTF. The CDR3 DNA follows: TGCGCCAGCAGCACGGACAGGGGAGTTGATGGCTACACCTTC.

This rearrangement joins TRBV28 to TRBJ1-2; D unresolved. There are 14 residues in the CDR3. The V end lost 6 bases, the J end lost 2 bases, and 13 bases lay between the germline ends. The V gene's germline CDR1 is MDHEN and CDR2 SYDVKM. The DNA for the CDR3 is TGTGCCAGCAGCTCCCCCGGGAAGAACTATGGCTACACCTTC. Amino acids: CASSSPGKNYGYTF.

This clone appeared once. The rearrangement uses TRBV30 and TRBJ1-2; D gene ambiguous. V shed 0 bases and J shed 0 bases, with 14 bases lying between them. Per germline, CDR1 GTSNPN and CDR2 SVGIG (reference sequence). The CDR3 totals 16 residues. The CDR3 reads CAWSVIALGANYGYTF. The CDR3 nucleotides are TGTGCCTGGAGTGTAATAGCCCTCGGAGCTAACTATGGCTACACCTTC. The full variable domain, its missing parts supplied by reference TRBV30 and TRBJ1-2, is SQTIHQWPATLVQPVGSPLSLECTVEGTSNPNLYWYRQAAGRGLQLLFYSVGIGQISSEVPQNLSASRPQDRQFILSSKKLLLSDSGFYLCAWSVIALGANYGYTFGSGTRLTVV.